These 29 T cell receptor beta chains were sequenced from one sample in a study of breast tumors, draining lymph nodes, adjacent tissues. The lymph nodes were axillary draining lymph nodes from breast cancer patients. TCRdb recomputed calls from the multiplex PCR reads with MiXCR, one row per CDR3 protein. This table holds 130,000 or so distinct CDR3 sequences, around 21% found once. Sample: axillary lymph node tissue. These receptors came from a female donor with breast cancer. Some clones in this sample may be carry-over from other donors' samples.

This clonotype has a count of ten or more. V is TRBV6-6 and J is TRBJ2-7; tentatively, D is TRBD1 (6 bases). The CDR3 is made up of 14 amino acids. Trimming removed 4 bases from V and 3 bases from J, with 13 bases in between. Germline V gives CDR1 MNHNY, CDR2 SVGAGI (reference sequence). In nucleotides, the CDR3 is TGTGCCAGCAGTTCTCCCCAACAGGGCTACGAGCAGTACTTC. Its protein product is CASSSPQQGYEQYF.

As to this clonotype: This may be a read error, as it is one base from a much larger clone. The chain links TRBV27 to TRBJ2-7; no firm D call. V lost 4 bases to trimming and J lost 6 bases, with 13 bases between them. Germline assignment: CDR1 MNHEY and CDR2 SMNVEV (reference sequence). The CDR3 contains 13 residues. The CDR3 reads CASSWARPCEQYF. The CDR3 nucleotides read TGTGCCAGCAGTTGGGCCAGGCCCTGCGAGCAGTACTTC.

This clonotype was seen many times. The genes are TRBV3-1 and TRBJ2-7, with 7 positions matching TRBD1. Trimming cost V 5 bases and J 1 base; bases outside gene matches: 5. The CDR3 runs to 14 residues. Germline V lookup: CDR1 LGHDT, CDR2 YNNKEL (reference sequence). CDR3 sequence (DNA): TGTGCCAGCAGCACCAGACAGGGTTCCTACGAGCAGTACTTC. Protein: CASSTRQGSYEQYF.

On this clonotype: A read error may explain this, as a much larger clone is one base away. The chain links TRBV5-6 to TRBJ2-3; perhaps TRBD1 as D (6 bases). Germline V lookup: CDR1 SGHDT, CDR2 YYEEEE. The CDR3 spans 18 residues. CDR3 in DNA: TGTGCCAGCAGCCGATTCCAACTCGACAGGACCGCACAGACTACGCAGTGTTTT. It specifies CASSRFQLDRTAQTTQCF.

As for this clonotype: A much larger clone lies one base from this, so it may be a read error. The chain employs TRBV7-2 and TRBJ2-1; D is undetermined. CDR3 length equals 15 residues. Looked up from germline, CDR1 is SGHTA and CDR2 is FQGNSA. The DNA for the CDR3 is TGTGCCAGCAGCTTAGTCAAAGGCTCCTGCAATGAGCAGTTCTTC. Protein: CASSLVKGSCNEQFF.

This clonotype was detected ten times or more. The rearrangement uses TRBV7-9 and TRBJ2-3; D is unclear. The ends were cut back, 5 bases at V and 3 bases at J, with 6 bases in the middle. This CDR3 is 12 amino acids long. The germline V gene encodes CDR1 SEHNR and CDR2 FQNEAQ (reference sequence). The CDR3 DNA reads TGTGCCAGCAGCCTTTATACAGATACGCAGTATTTT. Translated: CASSLYTDTQYF.

This clonotype was seen more than once but under ten times. The chain employs TRBV6-7 and TRBJ1-5; weak D call: TRBD1 (6 bases). TRBV6-7 is an open reading frame, and its role is uncertain. The CDR3 runs to 15 residues. Trimming shortened V by 6 bases and J by 3 bases, and 15 bases separated the two germline ends. This chain's CDR3 is CASRLLRTVNQPQHF. The CDR3 region has the DNA TGTGCCAGCAGATTATTAAGGACAGTCAATCAGCCCCAGCATTTT.

In the case of this clonotype: One base away lies a much larger clone, so this may be a sequencing read error. V gene TRBV6-5 combines with J gene TRBJ2-1, with D unclear. V was cut by 5 bases and J by 5 bases, with 13 bases left in between. Germline V lookup: CDR1 MNHEY, CDR2 SVGAGI. The length of the CDR3 is 14 residues. The chain's CDR3 is CASSPERPHNEQFF. CDR3 DNA: TGTGCCAGCAGTCCGGAAAGGCCCCACAATGAGCAGTTCTTC.

This clonotype appeared many times. At one of its ends the junction is not consistent with the germline gene, which may arise from a read error. CDR3 sequence (DNA): TGTGCTAGCAGCCACGGGACGGAAGGAGAGACCCAGTACTTC. Its protein is CASSHGTEGETQYF. The chain is built from TRBV7-7 and TRBJ2-5, with D perhaps being TRBD1 or TRBD2 (5 bases each). The CDR3 has 14 amino acids. Germline V gives CDR1 SSHAT, CDR2 FNYEAQ (reference sequence).

Only a few counts were recorded for this clonotype. This chain connects TRBV28 to TRBJ2-2; a possible D gene is TRBD1 (5 bases). This CDR3 has 15 residues. V was pared by 5 bases and J by 5 bases, with 15 bases between. The germline V gene has CDR1 MDHEN and CDR2 SYDVKM. The CDR3 DNA follows: TGTGCCAGCAGTCCGCCCAGGGCCCTGACCGGGGAGCTGTTTTTT. Translating gives CASSPPRALTGELFF. The full variable domain, in which reference TRBV28 and TRBJ2-2 provide the parts outside the CDR3, is DVKVTQSSRYLVKRTGEKVFLECVQDMDHENMFWYRQDPGLGLRLIYFSYDVKMKEKGDIPEGYSVSREKKERFSLILESASTNQTSMYLCASSPPRALTGELFFGEGSRLTVL.

This clonotype was counted ten times or more. The chain is built from TRBV5-1 and TRBJ2-1, with 13 bases fitting TRBD2. The CDR3 totals 15 residues. Looked up from germline, CDR1 is SGHRS and CDR2 is YFSETQ. Trimming cost V 3 bases and J 9 bases; bases outside gene matches: 6. In DNA form, the CDR3 reads TGCGCCAGCAGCTGGACTAGCGGGAGCCTGGGTGAGCAGTTCTTC. Protein product: CASSWTSGSLGEQFF.

The table lists this clonotype with a count of one. A read error may explain this, as a much larger clone is one base away. The chain couples TRBV6-1 to TRBJ2-7, with unresolved D. Looked up from germline, CDR1 is MNHNS and CDR2 is SASEGT. There are 13 residues in the CDR3. The CDR3 reads CASSEAYGYERYF. In DNA, the CDR3 is TGTGCCAGCAGTGAAGCGTACGGCTACGAGCGGTACTTC.

This clonotype was counted between two and nine times. The gene calls are TRBV27 and TRBJ2-3; D might be TRBD1 (7 bases). This CDR3 is built from 15 residues. V gave up 5 bases and J gave up 4 bases, with 16 bases separating them. The germline CDR1 and CDR2 sequences are MNHEY and SMNVEV (reference sequence). The CDR3 DNA reads as TGTGCCAGCAGTAGACAGGGAGGAACCTCAGATACGCAGTATTTT. Translated: CASSRQGGTSDTQYF.

This clonotype was observed at least ten times. J is TRBJ1-6 and V is TRBV2; the match to TRBD1 covers 8 bases. Germline V gene sequence: CDR1 SNHLY, CDR2 FYNNEI. The CDR3 totals 13 residues. J lost 7 bases, V lost 6 bases, and 2 bases had no gene match. The CDR3 bases are TGTGCCAGCAGGGGACAGGAAAATTCACCCCTCCACTTT. It is translated as CASRGQENSPLHF. Full variable domain (remainder filled in from reference TRBV2 and TRBJ1-6): EPEVTQTPSHQVTQMGQEVILRCVPISNHLYFYWYRQILGQKVEFLVSFYNNEISEKSEIFDDQFSVERPDGSNFTLKIRSTKLEDSAMYFCASRGQENSPLHFGNGTRLTVT.

This clonotype has at least ten counts. The CDR3 protein is CASSLGLAGVRYNEQFF. The CDR3 DNA reads as TGTGCCAGCAGTTTGGGACTAGCGGGAGTCCGGTACAATGAGCAGTTCTTC. The chain links TRBV27 to TRBJ2-1, with 14 bases matching TRBD2. Germline lookup yields CDR1 MNHEY and CDR2 SMNVEV (reference sequence). The CDR3 runs 17 residues. The J segment lost 4 bases and the V segment lost 3 bases, leaving 5 bases of the junction unmatched.

Comments on this clonotype: This may come from a read error, since a much larger clone is one base off. The chain links TRBV19 to TRBJ2-1; TRBD1 matches at 7 bases. Germline CDR1 is LNHDA and CDR2 is SQIVND (reference sequence). The CDR3 runs to 15 residues. This CDR3 is CASSIEGATYNGQFF. The DNA for the CDR3 is TGTGCCAGTAGTATTGAGGGGGCCACCTACAATGGGCAGTTCTTC. Full variable domain (missing parts from reference TRBV19 and TRBJ2-1): DGGITQSPKYLFRKEGQNVTLSCEQNLNHDAMYWYRQDPGQGLRLIYYSQIVNDFQKGDIAEGYSVSREKKESFPLTVTSAQKNPTAFYLCASSIEGATYNGQFFGPGTRLTVL.

This clonotype has a count of ten or more. At one end the junction does not follow the germline gene, possibly because of a read error. The chain is built from TRBV20-1 and TRBJ2-6, with D possibly matching TRBD1 (5 bases). The CDR3 length is 17 residues. Per the germline V gene, CDR1 is DFQATT and CDR2 is SNEGSKA (reference sequence). This CDR3 is CSASGREPFSGVNVLTF. The CDR3 nucleotides read TGCAGTGCTAGTGGCAGGGAACCATTCTCTGGGGTCAACGTCCTGACTTTC.

The CDR3 nucleotides are TGTGCCAGCAGCGTTTTTAGCGTAACAGATACGCAGTATTTT. Amino acids: CASSVFSVTDTQYF. V gene TRBV9 combines with J gene TRBJ2-3; a possible D gene is TRBD2 (5 bases). CDR1 is SGDLS and CDR2 is YYNGEE in the germline V gene. CDR3 size: 14 residues. Trimming cost V 2 bases and J 3 bases, with 10 bases left between them.

This clonotype was recorded many times. This chain uses TRBV14 with TRBJ2-1, with a tentative D call TRBD2 (5 bases). Germline V gene lookup returns CDR1 SGHDN and CDR2 FVKESK. V was pared by 4 bases and J by 8 bases, with 12 bases between. The CDR3 covers 13 residues. The CDR3 protein is CASSPLRRDEQFF. CDR3 DNA: TGTGCCAGCAGCCCCCTGAGGCGGGATGAGCAGTTCTTC. Combining the CDR3 with reference TRBV14 and TRBJ2-1 gives the whole variable domain EAGVTQFPSHSVIEKGQTVTLRCDPISGHDNLYWYRRVMGKEIKFLLHFVKESKQDESGMPNNRFLAERTGGTYSTLKVQPAELEDSGVYFCASSPLRRDEQFFGPGTRLTVL.

The rearrangement links TRBV5-1 to TRBJ1-4; 9 bases are shared with TRBD1. The J segment lost 5 bases and the V segment lost 3 bases, leaving 2 bases of the junction unmatched. The CDR3 contains 14 residues. The germline V gene has CDR1 SGHRS and CDR2 YFSETQ. DNA for the CDR3: TGCGCCAGCAGCTCGGGACAGGGCAATGAAAAACTGTTTTTT. It yields the protein CASSSGQGNEKLFF. Based on the CDR3 plus reference TRBV5-1 and TRBJ1-4, the full variable domain is KAGVTQTPRYLIKTRGQQVTLSCSPISGHRSVSWYQQTPGQGLQFLFEYFSETQRNKGNFPGRFSGRQFSNSRSEMNVSTLELGDSALYLCASSSGQGNEKLFFGSGTQLSVL.

This clonotype was seen ten or more times. The CDR3 DNA is TGCAGTGCATCGGGACTAGCGGGAGAGGATACGCAGTATTTT. It specifies CSASGLAGEDTQYF. This chain joins TRBV20-1 and TRBJ2-3, with 14 nucleotides matching TRBD2. The CDR3 contains 14 residues. Looked up from germline, CDR1 is DFQATT and CDR2 is SNEGSKA (reference sequence). Germline trimming cut 6 bases from V and 6 bases from J; bases unmatched to any gene: 5.

This clonotype was recorded only once. V usage is TRBV9 and J usage is TRBJ1-6; weak D call: TRBD1 (5 bases). This CDR3 is built from 15 residues. The V end was cut by 4 bases, the J end by 9 bases, with 17 bases between. CDR1 is SGDLS, CDR2 YYNGEE, per germline. Written as DNA, the CDR3 is TGTGCCAGCAGCAAGGCGGGGGGGAGTGGTTCACCCCTCCACTTT. This sequence encodes CASSKAGGSGSPLHF.

This chain uses TRBV7-9 with TRBJ1-2; TRBD1 matches at 7 bases. Germline CDR1 SEHNR, CDR2 FQNEAQ (reference sequence). Trimming took 2 bases from V and 7 from J; bases not matched to a gene: 10. The CDR3 consists of 15 residues. In DNA form, the CDR3 reads TGTGCCAGCAGCTTAAATCTGAGGACAGGCCCTGGCTACACCTTC. It is translated as CASSLNLRTGPGYTF.

This clonotype was observed at least ten times. This rearrangement joins TRBV6-1 to TRBJ2-7; 13 bases are shared with TRBD2. V lost 8 bases to trimming and J lost 3 bases; unmatched junction nucleotides: 7. CDR3 size: 15 residues. Germline V lookup: CDR1 MNHNS, CDR2 SASEGT. CDR3 DNA sequence: TGTGCCAGCGGGAAACGGACTAGCGGGAGCTACGAGCAGTACTTC. Translated, it gives CASGKRTSGSYEQYF.

Ten or more counts support this clonotype. The V call is TRBV4-1, the J call TRBJ2-1, with 7 bases matching TRBD2. This CDR3 comprises 16 residues. From germline, CDR1 is MGHRA and CDR2 YSYEKL. V shed 2 bases and J 10 bases; nucleotides not matched to a gene: 14. The DNA for the CDR3 is TGCGCCAGCAGCCAATACGAGACTAGCATCATGGGGGAGCAGTTCTTC. Translated: CASSQYETSIMGEQFF.

With regard to this clonotype: A read error may explain this, as a much larger clone is one base away. The J gene is TRBJ1-4, the V gene TRBV6-1; no reliable D call. Per germline, CDR1 MNHNS and CDR2 SASEGT. This CDR3 is 17 amino acids long. Here the CDR3 DNA reads TGTGCCAGCAGTGAACAGGAGAATTTTGCAACTAATGAAAAACTGCTTTTT. The encoded protein is CASSEQENFATNEKLLF.

The chain uses TRBV27 and TRBJ2-3; D possibly corresponds to TRBD1 (5 bases). The V and J ends lost 2 bases and 3 bases respectively, with 12 bases between them. From germline, CDR1 is MNHEY and CDR2 SMNVEV (reference sequence). This CDR3 is built from 15 residues. The CDR3 here is CASSLMGQLTDTQYF. CDR3 bases: TGTGCCAGCAGTTTAATGGGGCAGCTAACAGATACGCAGTATTTT.

This clonotype was observed many times. The rearrangement uses TRBV10-2 and TRBJ2-1; 7 nucleotides agree with TRBD2. This CDR3 contains 13 residues. V gave up 9 bases and J gave up 2 bases; unmatched junction bases: 4. Looked up from germline, CDR1 is WSHSY and CDR2 is SAAADI. CDR3 DNA: TGCGCCAGTTCAGCGGGGCCCTACAATGAGCAGTTCTTC. Protein sequence: CASSAGPYNEQFF.

The chain recombines TRBV28 with TRBJ1-2, with 9 bases that match TRBD1. V trimming: 8 bases; J trimming: 10 bases; junction bases outside the gene matches: 23. CDR1 is MDHEN and CDR2 is SYDVKM in the germline V gene. This CDR3 contains 17 residues. CDR3 sequence reads: CASGVRGTGYRVLDYTF. In DNA, the CDR3 is TGTGCCAGCGGTGTCCGGGGGACAGGGTATCGGGTCCTAGACTACACCTTC.